The 8 T cell receptor beta chains below come from one sample, sequenced in a study of T cell changes during pregnancy in multiple sclerosis. Assay used: immunoSEQ multiplex PCR; TCRdb lists only in-frame clones, some missing. Of some 100,000 clones in the sample, around 94% were seen once. The source was peripheral blood, collected in the second trimester of pregnancy. Receptor source: a female donor with multiple sclerosis, enrolled in a pregnancy study.

The chain carries TRBV7-9 and TRBJ1-2; TRBD1 might be the D (5 bases). The V and J ends lost 3 bases and 3 bases respectively, with 14 bases between them. There are 15 residues in the CDR3. Germline V CDR1 and CDR2: SEHNR, FQNEAQ (reference sequence). This CDR3 reads CASSFGSQAYYGYTF. The CDR3 bases are TGTGCCAGCAGCTTCGGCTCACAGGCGTACTATGGCTACACCTTC.

The rearrangement links TRBV19 to TRBJ2-3; 13 bases align to TRBD2. Per the germline V gene, CDR1 is LNHDA and CDR2 is SQIVND (reference sequence). The V segment lost 5 bases and the J segment 4 bases; nucleotides outside the gene matches: 9. The CDR3 length is 17 residues. CDR3 amino acids: CASSLARTSGGPDTQYF. DNA for the CDR3: TGTGCCAGTAGTTTAGCCCGGACTAGCGGGGGACCAGATACGCAGTATTTT. Drawing the rest from reference TRBV19 and TRBJ2-3, the complete variable domain is DGGITQSPKYLFRKEGQNVTLSCEQNLNHDAMYWYRQDPGQGLRLIYYSQIVNDFQKGDIAEGYSVSREKKESFPLTVTSAQKNPTAFYLCASSLARTSGGPDTQYFGPGTRLTVL.

The rearrangement links TRBV28 to TRBJ1-5; 9 nucleotides agree with TRBD1. The germline gives CDR1 MDHEN, CDR2 SYDVKM. The CDR3 has 16 amino acids. V dropped 8 bases and J dropped 7; count of bases not matched to a gene: 15. DNA for the CDR3: TGTGCCAGCGAAGGGACAGGGAGAAGGCAAAAACAGCCCCAGCATTTT. Amino acids: CASEGTGRRQKQPQHF. The variable domain in full, completed from reference TRBV28 and TRBJ1-5, reads DVKVTQSSRYLVKRTGEKVFLECVQDMDHENMFWYRQDPGLGLRLIYFSYDVKMKEKGDIPEGYSVSREKKERFSLILESASTNQTSMYLCASEGTGRRQKQPQHFGDGTRLSIL.

The rearrangement uses TRBV6-1 and TRBJ2-3, with TRBD2 matching over 10 bases. Unmatched junction bases numbered 4, after V lost 4 bases and J lost 0 bases. Looked up from germline, CDR1 is MNHNS and CDR2 is SASEGT. The CDR3 is 16 amino acids. In nucleotides, the CDR3 is TGTGCCAGCAGTGTCGGACTAGCGGATAGCACAGATACGCAGTATTTT. Residues: CASSVGLADSTDTQYF.

The chain joins TRBV6-6 to TRBJ2-3; D is perhaps TRBD1 (5 bases). The CDR3 extends over 12 amino acids. The germline V gene has CDR1 MNHNY and CDR2 SVGAGI (reference sequence). Trimming stripped 2 bases from V and 5 bases from J, with 5 bases between. CDR3 in amino acids: CASSYRGDTQYF. In DNA form, the CDR3 reads TGTGCCAGCAGTTACAGGGGAGATACGCAGTATTTT.

The rearrangement uses TRBV9 and TRBJ1-2; tentatively, D is TRBD1 (6 bases). Germline CDR1 reads SGDLS; CDR2 reads YYNGEE. The CDR3 is 12 residues long. V dropped 7 bases and J dropped 5 bases, with 12 bases sitting between them. CDR3 nucleotide sequence: TGTGCCAGCCCCCGGACAGAATATGGCTACACCTTC. Amino acid sequence: CASPRTEYGYTF.

V and J are TRBV30 and TRBJ2-3, with D possibly matching TRBD1 (5 bases). This CDR3 comprises 16 residues. Germline CDR1 and CDR2: GTSNPN and SVGIG (reference sequence). With 3 bases removed from V and 8 bases from J, the gap between germline ends came to 24 bases. The chain's CDR3 is CAWSATPSHRPGTQYF. Here the CDR3 DNA reads TGTGCCTGGAGCGCGACCCCCTCTCACAGGCCCGGTACGCAGTATTTT.

This clone appeared once. This rearrangement joins TRBV7-2 to TRBJ2-6, with TRBD2 as a possible D gene (6 bases). CDR3 size: 15 residues. Trimming left V 6 bases short and J 0 bases short, with 9 bases between. Germline V CDR1 and CDR2: SGHTA, FQGNSA. The DNA for the CDR3 is TGTGCCAGCAGACTCGGGGGCTCTGGGGCCAACGTCCTGACTTTC. Protein product: CASRLGGSGANVLTF.